This record looks at one T cell receptor beta chain sequence and its context. Its antigen is as yet unknown. This entry is derived from a study of shared clonotypes between healthy human individuals. Points from the study as a whole: Clonotype sharing among donors was expected to depend on sequencing depth. What limited the represented genetic and exposure-history diversity was the small number of donors.

Per germline, CDR1 SGHAT and CDR2 FQDESV (reference sequence). The J segment lost 4 bases and the V segment lost 0 bases, leaving 6 bases of the junction unmatched. CDR3 length: 16 residues. The test was conducted at deep level. Clones were read by immunoSEQ multiplex PCR, and TCRdb kept only the in-frame ones, dropping some. Of over a million clones listed, about 84% are singletons. The receptor was derived from a man between 18 and 29 years old in good health. Some clones in this sample may be carry-over from other donors' samples. This sequence joins TRBV11-1 and TRBJ2-5, with TRBD1 identical over 9 bases. Sequenced sample: memory CD4+ T cells from PBMCs. Subset indicated: CD45RA-negative fraction. CDR3: CASSLAWGTGLETQYF. CDR3 coding DNA: TGTGCCAGCAGCTTAGCGTGGGGGACAGGGCTAGAGACCCAGTACTTC.